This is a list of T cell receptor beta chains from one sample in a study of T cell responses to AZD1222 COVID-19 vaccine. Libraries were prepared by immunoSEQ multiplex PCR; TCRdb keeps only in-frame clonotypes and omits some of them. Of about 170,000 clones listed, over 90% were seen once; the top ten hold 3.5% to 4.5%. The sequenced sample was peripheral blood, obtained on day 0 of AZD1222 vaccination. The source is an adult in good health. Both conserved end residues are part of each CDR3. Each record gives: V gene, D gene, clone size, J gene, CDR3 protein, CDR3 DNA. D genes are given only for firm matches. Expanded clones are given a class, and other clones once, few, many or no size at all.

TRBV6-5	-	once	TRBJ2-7	CASIRKANYYEQYF	TGTGCCAGCATACGGAAGGCCAATTACTACGAGCAGTACTTC
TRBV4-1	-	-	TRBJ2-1	CASSQEEGGVYNEQFF	TGCGCCAGCAGCCAAGAAGAGGGGGGGGTGTACAATGAGCAGTTCTTC
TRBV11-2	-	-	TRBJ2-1	CASSLFNEQFF	TGTGCCAGCAGCTTATTTAATGAGCAGTTCTTC
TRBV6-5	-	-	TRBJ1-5	CASSYSRGAGNQPQHF	TGTGCCAGCAGTTACTCGCGGGGGGCAGGCAATCAGCCCCAGCATTTT
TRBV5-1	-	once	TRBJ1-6	CASSLASSNSPLHF	TGCGCCAGCAGCTTAGCCTCCAGTAATTCACCCCTCCACTTT
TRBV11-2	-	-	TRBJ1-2	CASSWSGSDYGYTF	TGTGCCAGCAGCTGGAGTGGGTCTGACTATGGCTACACCTTC
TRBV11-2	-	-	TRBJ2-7	CASSKAAYTYEQYF	TGTGCCAGCAGCAAGGCCGCCTACACCTACGAGCAGTACTTC
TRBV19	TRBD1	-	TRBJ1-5	CASSTVLGQAQPQHF	TGTGCCAGTAGTACCGTACTGGGACAGGCTCAGCCCCAGCATTTT
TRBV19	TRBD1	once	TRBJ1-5	CASSRQGNQPQHF	TGTGCCAGTAGCAGACAGGGGAATCAGCCCCAGCATTTT
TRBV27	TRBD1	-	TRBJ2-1	CASSARDRRVAGWGDEQFF	TGTGCCAGCAGTGCCCGGGACAGGCGCGTTGCGGGATGGGGCGACGAGCAGTTCTTC
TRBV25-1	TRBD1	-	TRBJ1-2	CASSEYQTGDNYGYTF	TGTGCCAGCAGTGAATACCAGACAGGGGATAACTATGGCTACACCTTC
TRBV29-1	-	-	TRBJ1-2	CSATSGGAYGYTF	TGCAGCGCCACGAGTGGGGGAGCCTATGGCTACACCTTC
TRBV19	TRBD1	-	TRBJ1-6	CASRSGTGDFSPLHF	TGTGCCAGTAGGTCCGGGACAGGGGACTTTTCACCCCTCCACTTT
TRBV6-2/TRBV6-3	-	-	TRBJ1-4	CASSFRQNFNEKLFF	TGTGCCAGCAGTTTCCGACAGAACTTCAATGAAAAACTGTTTTTT
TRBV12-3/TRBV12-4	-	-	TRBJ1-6	CASRREWNSPLHF	TGTGCCAGCAGACGGGAGTGGAATTCACCCCTCCACTTT
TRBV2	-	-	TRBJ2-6	CALSAGGGANVLTF	TGTGCGCTTAGTGCGGGTGGAGGGGCCAACGTCCTGACTTTC
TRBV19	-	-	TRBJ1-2	CASSIIQGGGYTF	TGTGCCAGTAGTATAATTCAGGGAGGTGGCTACACCTTC
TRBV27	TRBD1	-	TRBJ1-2	CASSLNRQGPNTF	TGTGCCAGCAGCCTCAACAGACAGGGGCCTAACACCTTC
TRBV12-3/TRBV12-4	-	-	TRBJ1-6	CASSFSDIPLHF	TGTGCCAGCAGTTTTTCGGATATACCCCTCCACTTT
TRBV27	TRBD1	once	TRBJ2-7	CASSLGTGGSYEQYF	TGTGCCAGCAGTTTAGGGACAGGGGGATCCTACGAGCAGTACTTC
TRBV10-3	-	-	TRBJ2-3	CASNGGRYDTQYF	TGTGCCAGCAACGGGGGGCGTTATGATACGCAGTATTTT
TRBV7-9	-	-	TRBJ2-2	CASSDPTVGRGGELFF	TGTGCCAGCAGCGACCCGACGGTGGGGCGCGGCGGGGAGCTGTTTTTT
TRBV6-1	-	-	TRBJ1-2	CASSEGRSRNYGYTF	TGTGCCAGCAGTGAAGGGAGATCAAGGAACTATGGCTACACCTTC
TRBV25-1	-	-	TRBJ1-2	CASSFGQQYGYTF	TGTGCCAGCAGCTTCGGACAGCAATATGGCTACACCTTC
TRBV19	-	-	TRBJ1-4	CASSIAGPGREKLFF	TGTGCCAGTAGTATAGCTGGGCCAGGGAGAGAAAAACTGTTTTTT
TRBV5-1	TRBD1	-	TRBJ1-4	CASSPGTANEKLFF	TGCGCCAGCAGCCCCGGGACAGCAAATGAAAAACTGTTTTTT
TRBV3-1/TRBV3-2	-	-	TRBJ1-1	CASSQDRGLEAFF	TGTGCCAGCAGCCAAGATCGGGGGCTTGAAGCTTTCTTT
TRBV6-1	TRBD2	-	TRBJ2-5	CASSVRWNQRGGHQETQYF	TGTGCCAGCAGTGTACGGTGGAACCAGCGGGGGGGCCACCAAGAGACCCAGTACTTC
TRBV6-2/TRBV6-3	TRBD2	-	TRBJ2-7	CASSRLAPYEQYF	TGTGCCAGCAGTAGACTAGCACCTTACGAGCAGTACTTC
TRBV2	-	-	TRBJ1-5	CASTEGGAGRRPQHF	TGTGCCAGCACCGAAGGGGGAGCGGGTCGTAGGCCCCAGCATTTT
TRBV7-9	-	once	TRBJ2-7	CASSLGGDSEQYF	TGTGCCAGCAGCTTAGGGGGGGACTCCGAGCAGTACTTC
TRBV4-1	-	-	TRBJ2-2	CASSQEHPGVGTGELFF	TGCGCCAGCAGCCAAGAACACCCCGGGGTAGGCACCGGGGAGCTGTTTTTT
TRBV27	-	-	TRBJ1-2	CASSPFLGQNNYGYTF	TGTGCCAGCAGTCCTTTCCTAGGACAGAACAACTATGGCTACACCTTC
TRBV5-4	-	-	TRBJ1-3	CASSFSGVNTIYF	TGTGCCAGCAGCTTTTCGGGGGTAAACACCATATATTTT
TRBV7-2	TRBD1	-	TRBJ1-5	CASSLGQGSSQPQHF	TGTGCCAGCAGCTTGGGACAGGGATCGAGTCAGCCCCAGCATTTT
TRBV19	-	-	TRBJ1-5	CASSEPGRSIVAQHF	TGTGCCAGTAGTGAACCGGGACGTTCGATTGTCGCCCAGCATTTT
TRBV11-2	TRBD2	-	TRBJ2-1	CASSFGGLAGVYEQFF	TGTGCCAGCAGCTTCGGCGGGCTAGCGGGAGTCTATGAGCAGTTCTTC
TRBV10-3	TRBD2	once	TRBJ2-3	CASLGTGGPTDTQYF	TGTGCCTCCCTAGGGACGGGAGGGCCCACAGATACGCAGTATTTT
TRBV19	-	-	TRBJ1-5	CASTPGEGPQPQHF	TGTGCCAGTACCCCCGGGGAGGGGCCTCAGCCCCAGCATTTT
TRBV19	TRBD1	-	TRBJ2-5	CASSTRQGGRETQYF	TGTGCCAGTAGTACCAGACAGGGGGGTCGGGAGACCCAGTACTTC
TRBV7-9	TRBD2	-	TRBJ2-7	CASSPQTSGAPYEQYF	TGTGCCAGCAGCCCCCAGACTAGCGGGGCACCCTACGAGCAGTACTTC
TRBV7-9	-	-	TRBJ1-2	CASSPRTMYGYTF	TGTGCCAGCAGCCCGCGGACGATGTATGGCTACACCTTC
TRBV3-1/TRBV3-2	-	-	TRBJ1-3	CASSQEEGNTIYF	TGTGCCAGCAGCCAAGAGGAGGGAAACACCATATATTTT
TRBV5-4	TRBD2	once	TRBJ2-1	CASSPSGGLNSYNEQFF	TGTGCCAGCAGCCCTAGCGGGGGGCTTAATTCCTACAATGAGCAGTTCTTC
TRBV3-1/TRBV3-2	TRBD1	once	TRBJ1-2	CASSQDFGARQGAGGYTF	TGTGCCAGCAGCCAAGATTTCGGGGCGCGACAGGGGGCTGGAGGCTACACCTTC
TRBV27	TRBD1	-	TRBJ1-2	CASSLSGGGYGYTF	TGTGCCAGCAGTTTATCAGGGGGCGGCTATGGCTACACCTTC
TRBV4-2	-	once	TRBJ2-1	CASSQDLVRWGGYEQFF	TGTGCCAGCAGCCAAGATCTTGTTCGGTGGGGGGGCTATGAGCAGTTCTTC
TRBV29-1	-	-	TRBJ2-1	CSVVLNNEQFF	TGCAGCGTTGTTTTGAACAATGAGCAGTTCTTC
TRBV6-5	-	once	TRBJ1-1	CASSYGGFTGDTEAFF	TGTGCCAGCAGTTACGGGGGATTCACAGGCGACACTGAAGCTTTCTTT
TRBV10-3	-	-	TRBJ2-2	CAISKSIGANTGELFF	TGTGCCATCAGTAAGTCCATCGGGGCGAACACCGGGGAGCTGTTTTTT
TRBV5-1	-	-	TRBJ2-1	CASSLSFTAYHYNEQFF	TGCGCCAGCAGCTTGTCATTTACAGCCTACCACTACAATGAGCAGTTCTTC
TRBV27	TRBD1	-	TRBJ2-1	CASSVNSGGGDNNEQFF	TGTGCCAGCAGTGTAAACTCAGGGGGCGGGGATAACAATGAGCAGTTCTTC
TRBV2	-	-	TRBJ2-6	CASSKGTGANVLTF	TGTGCCAGCAGCAAGGGTACTGGGGCCAACGTCCTGACTTTC
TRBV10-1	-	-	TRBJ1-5	CASSEGGLGSNQPQHF	TGCGCCAGCAGTGAGGGGGGGCTCGGTAGCAATCAGCCCCAGCATTTT
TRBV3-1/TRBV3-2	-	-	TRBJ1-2	CASSQDRVGYTF	TGTGCCAGCAGCCAAGATCGAGTTGGCTACACCTTC